The source of this T cell receptor beta chain is a study of brain T cells in children with intractable seizures. As concerns this clone: As yet, its antigen is unknown.

CDR3 size: 12 residues. Between the trimmed V and J ends, which lost 4 bases and 4 bases, there was a span of 9 bases. Germline V gives CDR1 SQVTM, CDR2 ANQGSEA. Some clones are missing from TCRdb's copy, which holds only in-frame ones; the method was immunoSEQ multiplex PCR. The sample carries 65,000 to 85,000 clones, approximately 94% recorded once. Surgery cases with the highest brain T cell transcript signatures were chosen for sequencing. At least one anti-epileptic drug was given before surgery. Study-level results: Only CDR3 sequence similarity suggested viral specificity, without known HCMV serostatus.

The input for sequencing was peripheral blood, taken at surgery. This rearrangement joins TRBV29-1 to TRBJ2-3; D is uncertain. The clonotype comes from a boy younger than two with tuberous sclerosis and intractable seizures. CDR3 region: CSVAQAADTQYF. CDR3 DNA: TGCAGCGTTGCGCAGGCGGCAGATACGCAGTATTTT.